This T cell receptor (beta chain) emerged from a study of shared clonotypes between healthy human individuals. CDR3 size: 14 residues. The V end was cut by 0 bases, the J end by 5 bases, with 8 bases between. CDR1 MGHRA and CDR2 YSYEKL come from the germline V gene. Evenly divided among several immunoSEQ plates was the genomic DNA of each subset. Ten immunoSEQ deep assay plates were used to sequence unsorted PBMC DNA. Assay used: immunoSEQ multiplex PCR; TCRdb lists only in-frame clones, some missing. This sample has 490,000 or so clones, with about 80% found just once. With regard to this clone: Its antigen is still unknown.

General study findings and limits: Sampling involved blood alone; tissue repertoires likely differ.

The TCR originated in a woman between 40 and 50 years old in good health. Some clones in this sample may be carry-over from other donors' samples. The rearrangement uses TRBV4-1 and TRBJ2-1, with TRBD1 as a possible D gene (6 bases). The sequenced sample consisted of PBMCs. The CDR3 here is CASSQEAGDNEQFF. Here the CDR3 DNA reads TGCGCCAGCAGCCAAGAGGCAGGGGACAATGAGCAGTTCTTC.